Below are 24 T cell receptor beta chains sequenced from a single sample in a study of blood T cell repertoires in COVID-19. Some clones are missing from TCRdb's copy, which holds only in-frame ones; the method was immunoSEQ multiplex PCR. The sample gives more than 300,000 clones, around nine tenths of which show up once; 1.2% is in the top ten. Sequenced input: PBMCs or T cells enriched from blood (not recorded which). The receptor set was obtained from a woman under 30 who had recovered from COVID-19.

The chain combines TRBV27 with TRBJ2-1, with TRBD2 identical over 12 bases. Losses at the gene ends were 5 bases for V and 8 bases for J; bases not matched to a gene: 10. Germline CDR1 and CDR2: MNHEY and SMNVEV (reference sequence). The length of the CDR3 is 16 residues. CDR3 sequence reads: CASSRTTSGGYDEQFF. In DNA, the CDR3 is TGTGCCAGCAGTAGGACAACTAGCGGGGGGTACGATGAGCAGTTCTTC.

This clone was counted a few times. The CDR3: CSVETGDQPQHF. CDR3 in DNA: TGCAGCGTTGAGACAGGGGATCAGCCCCAGCATTTT. V is TRBV29-1 and J is TRBJ1-5, with 8 bases lining up with TRBD1. Unmatched junction bases numbered 0, after V lost 3 bases and J lost 5 bases. The CDR3 loop spans 12 amino acids. Germline V lookup: CDR1 SQVTM, CDR2 ANQGSEA.

The V call is TRBV25-1, the J call TRBJ1-2; D is undetermined. Germline CDR1 MGHDK, CDR2 SYGVNS. V lost 7 bases to trimming and J lost 5 bases, with 14 bases between them. The CDR3 is 13 amino acids. For the CDR3, the DNA is TGTGCCAGCAAATCTTCTACGGGGTATGGCTACACCTTC. Its translation: CASKSSTGYGYTF.

Points on this clone: The same CDR3 is also encoded by other DNA sequences in this sample. The chain combines TRBV6-5 with TRBJ1-1; 7 bases are shared with TRBD1. CDR1 and CDR2 from the germline V gene are MNHEY and SVGAGI. The trim removed 0 bases at V and 0 bases at J, leaving 4 bases unmatched. CDR3 length equals 16 residues. CDR3 loop: CASSYSRQGLNTEAFF. The DNA for the CDR3 is TGTGCCAGCAGTTACTCCCGACAGGGATTGAACACTGAAGCTTTCTTT.

The chain's CDR3 is CASSLLSGGFLTEAFF. The DNA for the CDR3 is TGTGCCAGCAGCTTATTGTCAGGGGGCTTCCTCACTGAAGCTTTCTTT. This sequence joins TRBV7-9 and TRBJ1-1; 8 bases fit TRBD1. V lost 2 bases, J lost 4 bases, and 9 bases stayed unmatched. The CDR3 totals 16 residues. The germline gives CDR1 SEHNR, CDR2 FQNEAQ (reference sequence).

The chain carries TRBV4-1 and TRBJ2-5, with 12 bases fitting TRBD1. CDR3 length: 14 amino acids. Per the germline V gene, CDR1 is MGHRA and CDR2 is YSYEKL. Trimming cost V 6 bases and J 5 bases; bases outside gene matches: 4. The CDR3: CASSWDRGRETQYF. The DNA for the CDR3 is TGCGCCAGCAGTTGGGACAGGGGGCGGGAGACCCAGTACTTC.

Remarks on this clone: A read error may produce the germline difference seen at one junction end. V gene TRBV5-6 combines with J gene TRBJ1-2; 10 positions agree with TRBD1. The CDR3 runs to 14 residues. CDR1 is SGHDT, CDR2 YYEEEE, per germline. The CDR3 bases are TGTGCCAGCAGCGGATCCGGGACAGGGGCGGCTTTGAGCTTC. Translation gives CASSGSGTGAALSF.

The chain has TRBV11-2 and TRBJ2-7; TRBD2 agrees at 13 bases. CDR1 and CDR2 (germline): SGHAT, FQNNGV. Trimming removed 3 bases from V and 1 base from J; junction bases left unmatched: 3. The CDR3 loop spans 16 amino acids. Here the CDR3 reads CASSLGTSGASYEQYF. Here the CDR3 DNA reads TGTGCCAGCAGCTTGGGGACTAGCGGGGCTTCCTACGAGCAGTACTTC.

This clone was observed a single time. V and J are TRBV3-1 (or the pseudogene TRBV3-2) and TRBJ1-1, with D perhaps matching TRBD1 (5 bases). Germline CDR1 and CDR2: LGHDT and YNNKEL (reference sequence). Trimming took 0 bases from V and 3 from J, leaving 11 bases between them. The CDR3 sequence is 15 residues long. The CDR3 reads CASSQEPGGYTEAFF. CDR3 coding DNA: TGTGCCAGCAGCCAAGAACCCGGGGGATACACTGAAGCTTTCTTT.

The V call is TRBV7-9, the J call TRBJ2-1, with 7 bases aligning to TRBD2. After removal of 0 bases from V and 8 bases from J, the junction contained 1 base not matched to a gene. CDR3 length: 13 amino acids. CDR1 and CDR2 (germline): SEHNR, FQNEAQ (reference sequence). CDR3 sequence reads: CASSLAGGDEQFF. In nucleotides, the CDR3 is TGTGCCAGCAGCTTAGCTGGGGGGGATGAGCAGTTCTTC.

CDR3: CASSVLLQSSGNTIYF. The CDR3 bases are TGTGCCAGCAGTGTATTGTTACAGAGCTCTGGAAACACCATATATTTT. The V call is TRBV6-1, the J call TRBJ1-3; D unresolved. Trimming shortened V by 4 bases and J by 0 bases, and 13 bases separated the two germline ends. CDR3 length: 16 amino acids. Germline V gene lookup returns CDR1 MNHNS and CDR2 SASEGT.

The J gene is TRBJ2-1, the V gene TRBV29-1; D is perhaps TRBD1 (6 bases). There are 14 residues in the CDR3. V lost 1 base and J 2 bases, leaving 9 bases between the germline ends. Germline CDR1 and CDR2: SQVTM and ANQGSEA. The CDR3 coding sequence is TGCAGCGTTGAAGGGGGGCCCCCCTACAATGAGCAGTTCTTC. Translating it yields CSVEGGPPYNEQFF.

The chain combines TRBV20-1 with TRBJ2-2, with D maybe TRBD1 (5 bases). The CDR3 spans 13 residues. Deletions cut 3 bases from V and 1 base from J, with 6 bases between. Per germline, CDR1 DFQATT and CDR2 SNEGSKA (reference sequence). CDR3 loop: CSASRGNTGELFF. The CDR3, as DNA: TGCAGTGCTAGTAGGGGGAACACCGGGGAGCTGTTTTTT.

V and J are TRBV25-1 and TRBJ1-2; D possibly corresponds to TRBD1 (5 bases). This CDR3 is 12 amino acids long. V dropped 5 bases and J dropped 6 bases, with 10 bases sitting between them. From germline, CDR1 is MGHDK and CDR2 SYGVNS. The DNA for the CDR3 is TGTGCCAGCAGTTTAGGGGAAGATGGCTACACCTTC. It encodes CASSLGEDGYTF.

This sequence joins TRBV2 and TRBJ1-6; 7 nucleotides match TRBD1. The CDR3 contains 17 residues. Unmatched junction bases numbered 13, after V lost 4 bases and J lost 7 bases. Looked up from germline, CDR1 is SNHLY and CDR2 is FYNNEI. The CDR3 nucleotides are TGTGCCAGCAGTGTTACAGGGGTGGTTGATTCGAATTCACCCCTCCACTTT. Protein product: CASSVTGVVDSNSPLHF. Full variable domain (missing parts from reference TRBV2 and TRBJ1-6): EPEVTQTPSHQVTQMGQEVILRCVPISNHLYFYWYRQILGQKVEFLVSFYNNEISEKSEIFDDQFSVERPDGSNFTLKIRSTKLEDSAMYFCASSVTGVVDSNSPLHFGNGTRLTVT.

This sequence joins TRBV24-1 and TRBJ2-2; the match to TRBD1 covers 7 bases. This CDR3 spans 12 amino acids. The V gene end was trimmed by 6 bases and the J gene end by 7 bases; junction bases not matched to a gene: 1. Germline CDR1 is KGHDR and CDR2 is SFDVKD. DNA of the CDR3: TGTGCCACCAGTACAGGGGTCGGGGAGCTGTTTTTT. Translated: CATSTGVGELFF.

The gene calls are TRBV6-5 and TRBJ1-5, with a possible D match to TRBD1 (6 bases). V lost 10 bases to trimming and J lost 9 bases, with 19 bases between them. Germline lookup yields CDR1 MNHEY and CDR2 SVGAGI. The CDR3 length is 13 residues. CDR3 sequence: CATNRDTTRPQHF. The CDR3, as DNA: TGTGCCACCAACAGGGACACAACCCGGCCCCAGCATTTT.

The rearrangement joins TRBV19 to TRBJ1-4; TRBD1 might be the D (6 bases). Germline V gene sequence: CDR1 LNHDA, CDR2 SQIVND (reference sequence). This CDR3 is built from 15 residues. Deletions cut 8 bases from V and 4 bases from J, with 17 bases between. Written as DNA, the CDR3 is TGTGCCAGTGCGGACTCGGACAGCTATAATGAAAAACTGTTTTTT. Translating it yields CASADSDSYNEKLFF.

This clone appeared a few times. The chain couples TRBV6-1 to TRBJ2-1, with 12 nucleotides matching TRBD2. This CDR3 is built from 14 residues. From germline, CDR1 is MNHNS and CDR2 SASEGT. The trim removed 2 bases at V and 7 bases at J, leaving 0 bases unmatched. The CDR3 nucleotides read TGTGCCAGCAGTGAACTAGCGGGGGGGAATGAGCAGTTCTTC. This gives the protein CASSELAGGNEQFF.

V is TRBV6-5 and J is TRBJ1-6; no reliable D call. The CDR3 totals 13 residues. In germline, CDR1 is MNHEY, CDR2 SVGAGI. V was pared by 5 bases and J by 6 bases, with 8 bases between. The CDR3 nucleotides read TGTGCCAGCAGTCCAGTGGCTAATTCACCCCTCCACTTT. It translates to CASSPVANSPLHF.

This chain links TRBV28 with TRBJ2-1; perhaps TRBD1 as D (6 bases). The V and J ends lost 5 bases and 0 bases respectively, with 14 bases between them. CDR3 size: 16 residues. Germline CDR1 MDHEN, CDR2 SYDVKM. This chain's CDR3 is CASSTRDISSYNEQFF. The DNA of the CDR3 is TGTGCCAGCAGTACCCGGGACATCAGCTCCTACAATGAGCAGTTCTTC.

This clone has just a few counts. V gene TRBV27 combines with J gene TRBJ1-5, with D hard to call. CDR3 length equals 15 residues. Germline V gives CDR1 MNHEY, CDR2 SMNVEV (reference sequence). V lost 0 bases, J lost 0 bases, and 6 bases lay in between. CDR3 nucleotides: TGTGCCAGCAGTTTATCCCCCTTTAGCAATCAGCCCCAGCATTTT. Its protein product is CASSLSPFSNQPQHF.

A single count supports this clone. This chain joins TRBV11-1 and TRBJ2-7, with 9 bases lining up with TRBD1. With 5 bases clipped from V and 6 bases from J, the junction kept 11 bases outside the gene matches. The CDR3 consists of 15 residues. Germline CDR1 reads SGHAT; CDR2 reads FQDESV (reference sequence). CDR3 coding DNA: TGTGCCAGCAGCAATCCGGGACAGGGAGAAGTCGAGCAGTACTTC. Protein product: CASSNPGQGEVEQYF.

This CDR3 reads CATSDRQNYGYTF. DNA of the CDR3: TGTGCCACCAGCGACAGACAGAACTATGGCTACACCTTC. The chain joins TRBV24-1 to TRBJ1-2, with a weak D call TRBD1 (5 bases). This CDR3 is built from 13 residues. The germline V and J ends were trimmed by 7 bases and 2 bases, with 10 bases remaining between them. The germline gives CDR1 KGHDR, CDR2 SFDVKD.